The 31 T cell receptor beta chains listed next were all sequenced from one sample in a study of blood T cells in healthy people across ages. With a J-beta primer mix and a sample-barcoded 5' primer, a second PCR ran 7 to 11 cycles. TCRdb ran MiXCR on the 5' RACE reads and lists one entry per CDR3 protein. The table lists approximately 730,000 distinct CDR3 sequences, about 48% of them singletons, with 41% in the top ten. The sequencing input was blood. These receptors came from a man older than 75 in good health.

This clonotype has more than one count but fewer than ten. The V gene is TRBV4-1, the J gene TRBJ2-1; 8 positions agree with TRBD1. The junction had 17 bases not matched to a gene; V was cut back by 0 bases and J by 7 bases. The CDR3 covers 19 residues. The germline CDR1 and CDR2 sequences are MGHRA and YSYEKL. CDR3 residues: CASSQDTGGVGLPENEQFF. The CDR3 region has the DNA TGCGCCAGCAGCCAAGATACAGGGGGTGTAGGACTCCCTGAAAATGAGCAGTTCTTC.

J is TRBJ2-5 and V is TRBV29-1, with 8 bases identical to TRBD2. Germline V CDR1 and CDR2: SQVTM, ANQGSEA. V trimming: 7 bases; J trimming: 11 bases; junction bases outside the gene matches: 12. The CDR3 is 12 residues long. CDR3 loop: CSAEGGREEQYF. The CDR3 DNA reads as TGCAGCGCCGAAGGGGGGCGGGAGGAGCAGTACTTC.

This sequence joins TRBV20-1 and TRBJ2-7, with 8 bases lining up with TRBD1. There are 14 residues in the CDR3. In germline, CDR1 is DFQATT, CDR2 SNEGSKA (reference sequence). The ends lost 4 bases at V and 0 bases at J; junction bases unmatched: 5. CDR3 sequence: CSANWDRSSYEQYF. The DNA for the CDR3 is TGCAGTGCTAACTGGGACAGGAGCTCCTACGAGCAGTACTTC.

The V gene is TRBV20-1, the J gene TRBJ2-5; TRBD2 agrees at 14 bases. This CDR3 has 17 amino acids. Germline V gives CDR1 DFQATT, CDR2 SNEGSKA (reference sequence). J was trimmed by 0 bases and V by 6 bases; bases with no gene match: 9. The CDR3 protein is CSARTSGRKGDQETQYF. DNA of the CDR3: TGCAGTGCCAGGACTAGCGGGAGGAAGGGAGACCAAGAGACCCAGTACTTC.

This clonotype was counted only a few times. V and J are TRBV29-1 and TRBJ2-7, with D perhaps TRBD1 or TRBD2 (5 bases each). This CDR3 has 15 residues. Germline V CDR1 and CDR2: SQVTM, ANQGSEA. V shed 6 bases and J shed 0 bases, with 18 bases lying between them. In DNA, the CDR3 is TGCAGCGTCAGATCCGGGACGCTGAGCTCCTACGAGCAGTACTTC. Residues: CSVRSGTLSSYEQYF.

This rearrangement joins TRBV6-1 to TRBJ2-2, with TRBD2 matching 12 bases. The CDR3 totals 16 residues. Germline V gene data show CDR1 as MNHNS and CDR2 as SASEGT. Germline trimming cut 8 bases from V and 5 bases from J; bases unmatched to any gene: 9. Here the CDR3 DNA reads TGTGCCAGCCAGCCGAGACTAGCGGGAGTTACCGGGGAGCTGTTTTTT. Amino acids: CASQPRLAGVTGELFF.

This clonotype was found many times. The chain couples TRBV7-3 to TRBJ2-3, with D tentatively TRBD2 (6 bases). The CDR3 totals 13 residues. Per germline, CDR1 SGHTA and CDR2 FQGTGA. Deletions cut 5 bases from V and 4 bases from J, with 10 bases between. The CDR3 nucleotides read TGTGCCAGCAGCAAGGACTACTCAGATACGCAGTATTTT. Translated, it gives CASSKDYSDTQYF.

The chain couples TRBV6-1 to TRBJ2-7; the match to TRBD2 covers 8 bases. After removal of 5 bases from V and 2 bases from J, the junction contained 5 bases not matched to a gene. The CDR3 runs 14 residues. Germline lookup yields CDR1 MNHNS and CDR2 SASEGT. The CDR3 DNA reads as TGTGCCAGCAGTCCAGCGGGAGAACCCTACGAGCAGTACTTC. Its protein product is CASSPAGEPYEQYF.

The chain joins TRBV2 to TRBJ1-3, with D possibly being TRBD1 (6 bases). V was trimmed by 2 bases and J by 4 bases, leaving 9 bases between them. Germline CDR1 is SNHLY and CDR2 is FYNNEI. The CDR3 length is 14 residues. Here the CDR3 DNA reads TGTGCCAGCAGTGAATGGGGGGCCGGAAACACCATATATTTT. Protein product: CASSEWGAGNTIYF.

This chain links TRBV5-1 with TRBJ2-7; D gene ambiguous. The CDR3 runs to 14 residues. CDR1 and CDR2 (germline): SGHRS, YFSETQ. V lost 0 bases and J lost 3, with 10 bases in between. Here the CDR3 reads CASSLVARGYEQYF. In DNA form, the CDR3 reads TGCGCCAGCAGCTTGGTGGCGAGAGGCTACGAGCAGTACTTC.

The DNA for the CDR3 is TGCGCCAGCAGTGAGCCCGTCTTTACCAACACTGAAGCTTTCTTT. Its protein product is CASSEPVFTNTEAFF. The chain carries TRBV10-1 and TRBJ1-1, with D uncertain. The CDR3 consists of 15 residues. V was pared by 2 bases and J by 2 bases, with 12 bases between. Germline-derived CDR1 and CDR2 are WNHNN and SYGVQD (reference sequence).

The CDR3 sequence is CASSVGRGNQPQHF. CDR3 in DNA: TGTGCCAGCAGTGTTGGAAGGGGCAATCAGCCCCAGCATTTT. The chain links TRBV2 to TRBJ1-5; no clear D gene. Germline lookup yields CDR1 SNHLY and CDR2 FYNNEI. The CDR3 is 14 residues long. Trimming shortened V by 4 bases and J by 2 bases, and 9 bases separated the two germline ends.

Turning to this clonotype: The junction departs from germline at one end; a sequencing error may be responsible. This chain uses TRBV11-1 with TRBJ2-5, with D tentatively TRBD1 (6 bases). CDR3 length: 14 residues. From germline, CDR1 is SGHAT and CDR2 FQDESV (reference sequence). CDR3 sequence reads: CASSPQGPQGTQYF. As DNA, the CDR3 is TGTGCCAGCAGCCCACAGGGTCCCCAAGGGACCCAGTACTTC. Full variable domain (missing parts from reference TRBV11-1 and TRBJ2-5): EAEVAQSPRYKITEKSQAVAFWCDPISGHATLYWYRQILGQGPELLVQFQDESVVDDSQLPKDRFSAERLKGVDSTLKIQPAELGDSAMYLCASSPQGPQGTQYFGPGTRLLVL.

The V call is TRBV2, the J call TRBJ2-1; a possible D gene is TRBD2 (5 bases). The CDR3 length is 13 residues. The germline V and J ends were trimmed by 5 bases and 9 bases, with 14 bases remaining between them. In germline, CDR1 is SNHLY, CDR2 FYNNEI. CDR3 DNA: TGTGCCAGCAGTAGGCTAGCCGGTGCTGAGCAGTTCTTC. The encoded protein is CASSRLAGAEQFF. Combining the CDR3 with reference TRBV2 and TRBJ2-1 gives the whole variable domain EPEVTQTPSHQVTQMGQEVILRCVPISNHLYFYWYRQILGQKVEFLVSFYNNEISEKSEIFDDQFSVERPDGSNFTLKIRSTKLEDSAMYFCASSRLAGAEQFFGPGTRLTVL.

The rearrangement uses TRBV20-1 and TRBJ2-5; D not certain. The assigned J gene may be wrong: the sequence end matches TRBJ2-7 better. The CDR3 has 11 residues. Germline values: CDR1 DFQATT, CDR2 SNEGSKA (reference sequence). The CDR3, as DNA: TGCAGTGCTAGAGTAACTTACGAGCAGTACTTC. This sequence encodes CSARVTYEQYF.

The chain employs TRBV28 and TRBJ1-2; 8 nucleotides agree with TRBD1. V lost 6 bases to trimming and J lost 8 bases; unmatched junction nucleotides: 8. The V gene's germline CDR1 is MDHEN and CDR2 SYDVKM. The length of the CDR3 is 13 residues. CDR3 in amino acids: CASSPGQGRGYTF. The CDR3 DNA sequence: TGTGCCAGCAGCCCTGGACAGGGTCGGGGCTACACCTTC.

This clonotype was counted only a few times. The chain links TRBV5-5 to TRBJ2-7, with 9 nucleotides matching TRBD2. This CDR3 is 14 amino acids long. Germline V gene sequence: CDR1 SGHKS, CDR2 YYEKEE (reference sequence). The V and J ends lost 5 bases and 2 bases, in that order; junction bases with no gene match: 5. This CDR3 is CASRRTSVTYEQYF. The DNA for the CDR3 is TGTGCCAGCAGACGGACTAGCGTAACCTACGAGCAGTACTTC.

This sequence joins TRBV27 and TRBJ1-2; a possible D gene is TRBD1 (5 bases). This CDR3 has 14 residues. The germline CDR1 and CDR2 sequences are MNHEY and SMNVEV (reference sequence). V was pared by 5 bases and J by 5 bases, with 15 bases between. The DNA of the CDR3 is TGTGCCAGCAGTCCTCCGGGGGGGTTTTATGGCTACACCTTC. Encoded protein: CASSPPGGFYGYTF.

This clonotype was found many times. V and J are TRBV14 and TRBJ2-1, with no clear D. CDR1 and CDR2 from the germline V gene are SGHDN and FVKESK. CDR3 length equals 12 residues. Deletions cut 4 bases from V and 5 bases from J, with 6 bases between. The CDR3 DNA sequence: TGTGCCAGCAGCCCAGCAAACAATGAGCAGTTCTTC. This codes for CASSPANNEQFF.

This chain uses TRBV27 with TRBJ2-5; TRBD1 matches at 10 bases. The CDR3 sequence is 16 residues long. After removal of 2 bases from V and 5 bases from J, the junction contained 8 bases not matched to a gene. CDR1 MNHEY and CDR2 SMNVEV come from the germline V gene (reference sequence). The chain's CDR3 is CASSLPRDRGWETQYF. CDR3 DNA sequence: TGTGCCAGCAGTTTACCCCGGGACAGGGGTTGGGAGACCCAGTACTTC.

The CDR3 loop reads CASSHSVVWLREGYTF. CDR3 in DNA: TGTGCCAGCAGCCACAGTGTTGTGTGGCTTCGTGAGGGCTACACCTTC. This chain connects TRBV4-2 to TRBJ1-2, with D unresolved. The V gene lost 3 bases and the J gene lost 8 bases, with 22 bases spanning the gap. Germline lookup yields CDR1 LGHNA and CDR2 YNFKEQ. The CDR3 is 16 amino acids.

This clonotype was picked up a small number of times. The gene calls are TRBV6-2 or TRBV6-3 and TRBJ2-1; 11 bases are a match to TRBD2. Germline V gene lookup returns CDR1 MNHEY and CDR2 SVGEGT. V lost 7 bases to trimming and J lost 3 bases; unmatched junction nucleotides: 5. The CDR3 length is 15 residues. The CDR3, as DNA: TGTGCCAGCACCCTAGCGGGAGGTCTCTACAATGAGCAGTTCTTC. Translation: CASTLAGGLYNEQFF.

The V gene is TRBV5-1, the J gene TRBJ1-5, with TRBD1 matching over 8 bases. The CDR3 is 15 amino acids. V lost 0 bases, J lost 5 bases, and 4 bases stayed unmatched. Germline assignment: CDR1 SGHRS and CDR2 YFSETQ. The CDR3 nucleotides are TGCGCCAGCAGCTTGGGGCCAGGGGGCTATCAGCCCCAGCATTTT. It encodes CASSLGPGGYQPQHF.

The chain recombines TRBV29-1 with TRBJ2-1; 7 bases map to TRBD2. Germline V gene data show CDR1 as SQVTM and CDR2 as ANQGSEA. J was trimmed by 5 bases and V by 3 bases; bases with no gene match: 7. The CDR3 is 14 residues long. The CDR3: CSVDSREGHNEQFF. DNA for the CDR3: TGCAGCGTTGATTCCAGGGAGGGACACAATGAGCAGTTCTTC.

This sequence joins TRBV18 and TRBJ1-2; a weak D match, TRBD1 (5 bases). V lost 5 bases, J lost 4 bases, and 17 bases lay in between. The germline CDR1 and CDR2 sequences are KGHSH and LQKENI. The CDR3 extends over 15 amino acids. CDR3 protein: CASSAGDGGTYGYTF. CDR3 nucleotides: TGTGCCAGCTCAGCGGGGGACGGGGGAACCTATGGCTACACCTTC.

This clonotype was seen only once. The V call is TRBV20-1, the J call TRBJ2-7; D is unresolved. The CDR3 totals 15 residues. The germline V gene encodes CDR1 DFQATT and CDR2 SNEGSKA (reference sequence). V was pared by 6 bases and J by 0 bases, with 18 bases between. The CDR3 nucleotides are TGCAGTGCCAGCCCGCGGCGTCTAAGCTCCTACGAGCAGTACTTC. Encoded protein: CSASPRRLSSYEQYF.

V and J are TRBV5-1 and TRBJ2-2, with no clear D. Germline lookup yields CDR1 SGHRS and CDR2 YFSETQ. CDR3 length equals 13 residues. V lost 5 bases to trimming and J lost 2 bases, with 7 bases between them. CDR3 nucleotides: TGCGCCAGCAGGGGAACAAACACCGGGGAGCTGTTTTTT. Encoded protein: CASRGTNTGELFF. Full variable domain (outside the CDR3, taken from reference TRBV5-1 and TRBJ2-2): KAGVTQTPRYLIKTRGQQVTLSCSPISGHRSVSWYQQTPGQGLQFLFEYFSETQRNKGNFPGRFSGRQFSNSRSEMNVSTLELGDSALYLCASRGTNTGELFFGEGSRLTVL.

The chain recombines TRBV5-4 with TRBJ2-3; 7 bases match TRBD2. Unmatched junction bases numbered 7, after V lost 0 bases and J lost 6 bases. The CDR3 runs to 15 residues. CDR1 is SGHNT, CDR2 YYREEE, per germline (reference sequence). In nucleotides, the CDR3 is TGTGCCAGCAGCTTGGAGACCGGGAGGATTGATACGCAGTATTTT. Protein product: CASSLETGRIDTQYF.

The chain has TRBV5-1 and TRBJ2-7, with unresolved D. The CDR3 has 13 residues. The germline gives CDR1 SGHRS, CDR2 YFSETQ. The ends were cut back, 0 bases at V and 7 bases at J, with 11 bases in the middle. This CDR3 is CASSLAPKNEQYF. The DNA for the CDR3 is TGCGCCAGCAGCTTGGCTCCTAAAAATGAGCAGTACTTC.

This chain uses TRBV6-5 with TRBJ1-5, with 8 nucleotides matching TRBD1. Losses at the gene ends were 5 bases for V and 6 bases for J; bases not matched to a gene: 6. The CDR3 sequence is 14 residues long. Germline CDR1 reads MNHEY; CDR2 reads SVGAGI. For the CDR3, the DNA is TGTGCCAGCAGTACCAGGACAGGGCTTCAGCCCCAGCATTTT. Its protein product is CASSTRTGLQPQHF.

This clonotype was detected only a few times. The genes are TRBV15 and TRBJ2-3, with TRBD1 as a possible D gene (6 bases). V lost 6 bases to trimming and J lost 14 bases, with 24 bases between them. The CDR3 consists of 14 residues. CDR1 and CDR2 (germline): LNHNV, YYDKDF (reference sequence). CDR3 sequence (DNA): TGTGCCACCAGGGAAAGACAGGAGCACAGATACGCGTATTTT. Its protein is CATRERQEHRYAYF.